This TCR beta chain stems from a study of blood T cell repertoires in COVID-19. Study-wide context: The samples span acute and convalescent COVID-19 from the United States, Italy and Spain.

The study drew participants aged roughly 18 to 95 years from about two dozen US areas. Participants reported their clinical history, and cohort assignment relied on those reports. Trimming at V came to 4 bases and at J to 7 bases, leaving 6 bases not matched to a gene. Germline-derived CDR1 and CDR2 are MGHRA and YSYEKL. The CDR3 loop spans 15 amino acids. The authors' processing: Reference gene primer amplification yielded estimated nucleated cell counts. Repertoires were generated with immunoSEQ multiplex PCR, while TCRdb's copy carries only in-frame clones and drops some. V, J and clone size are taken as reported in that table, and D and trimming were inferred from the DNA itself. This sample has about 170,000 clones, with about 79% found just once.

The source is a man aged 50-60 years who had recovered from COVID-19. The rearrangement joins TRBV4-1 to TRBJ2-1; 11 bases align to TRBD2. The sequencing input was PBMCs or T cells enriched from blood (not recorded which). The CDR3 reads CASSPGSGGANEQFF. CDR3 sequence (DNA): TGCGCCAGCAGCCCGGGTAGCGGGGGGGCAAATGAGCAGTTCTTC.